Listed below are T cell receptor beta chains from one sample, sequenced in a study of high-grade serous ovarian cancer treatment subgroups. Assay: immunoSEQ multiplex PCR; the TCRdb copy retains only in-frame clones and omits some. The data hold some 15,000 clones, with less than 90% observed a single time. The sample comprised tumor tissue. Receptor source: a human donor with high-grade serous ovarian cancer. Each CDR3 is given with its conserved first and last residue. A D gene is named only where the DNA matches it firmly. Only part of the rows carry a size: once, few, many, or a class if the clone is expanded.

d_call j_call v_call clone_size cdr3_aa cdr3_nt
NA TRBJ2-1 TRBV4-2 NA CASSQVGGVNEQFF TGTGCCAGCAGCCAAGTAGGCGGGGTGAATGAGCAGTTCTTC
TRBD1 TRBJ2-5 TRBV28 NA CASSLGTGYRETQYF TGTGCCAGCAGTTTAGGGACAGGGTATAGAGAGACCCAGTACTTC
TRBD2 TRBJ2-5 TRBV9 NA CASSVGGGPIGETQYF TGTGCCAGCAGCGTAGGCGGGGGGCCGATCGGAGAGACCCAGTACTTC
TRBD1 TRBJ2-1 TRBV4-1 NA CASSHLGQGNEQFF TGCGCCAGCAGCCACTTGGGACAGGGGAATGAGCAGTTCTTC
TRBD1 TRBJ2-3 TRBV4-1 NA CASSQTRGPTDTQYF TGCGCCAGCAGCCAAACCAGGGGGCCCACAGATACGCAGTATTTT
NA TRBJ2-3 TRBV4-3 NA CASSQDGLAPSTDTQYF TGCGCCAGCAGCCAAGATGGCCTAGCGCCTAGCACAGATACGCAGTATTTT
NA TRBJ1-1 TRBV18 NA CASSPSTGTNTEAFF TGTGCCAGCTCACCTTCGACAGGAACAAACACTGAAGCTTTCTTT
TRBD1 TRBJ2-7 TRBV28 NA CASPPSRTGAYEQYF TGTGCCAGCCCACCTAGTAGGACAGGGGCCTACGAGCAGTACTTC
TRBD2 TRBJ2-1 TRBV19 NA CASSIPLISGGEYNEQFF TGTGCCAGTAGTATCCCCCTTATTAGCGGGGGGGAATACAATGAGCAGTTCTTC
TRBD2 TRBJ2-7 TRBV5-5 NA CASSGTSGGAYEQYF TGTGCCAGCAGTGGGACTAGCGGGGGGGCCTACGAGCAGTACTTC
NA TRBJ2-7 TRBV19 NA CASRAGPTYEQYF TGTGCCAGTCGTGCAGGGCCAACCTACGAGCAGTACTTC
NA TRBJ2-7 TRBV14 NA CASSPRRGLWYEQYF TGTGCCAGCAGCCCACGTCGCGGGCTTTGGTACGAGCAGTACTTC
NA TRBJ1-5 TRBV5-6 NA CASSWGGGNIQPQHF TGTGCCAGCAGCTGGGGCGGGGGTAATATACAGCCCCAGCATTTT
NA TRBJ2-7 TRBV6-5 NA CASRGRTGSYEQYF TGTGCCAGCAGGGGACGGACGGGCTCCTACGAGCAGTACTTC
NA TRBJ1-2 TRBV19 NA CASNRDSTHGYTF TGTGCCAGTAATCGGGACTCAACGCATGGCTACACCTTC
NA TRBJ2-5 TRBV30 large CAWSYSWETQYF TGTGCCTGGAGCTATAGCTGGGAGACCCAGTACTTC
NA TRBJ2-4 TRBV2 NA CASSDLGLTKNIQYF TGTGCCAGCAGTGACTTGGGGTTAACCAAAAACATTCAGTACTTC
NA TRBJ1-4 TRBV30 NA CARRELRPKLFF TGTGCACGGAGAGAACTGAGGCCAAAACTGTTTTTT
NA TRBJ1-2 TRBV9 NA CASSVRDAVNEAPNYGYTF TGTGCCAGCAGCGTGAGGGACGCTGTCAATGAGGCCCCAAACTATGGCTACACCTTC
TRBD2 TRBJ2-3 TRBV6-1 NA CASSNGGADTQYF TGTGCCAGCTCGAACGGGGGGGCAGATACGCAGTATTTT
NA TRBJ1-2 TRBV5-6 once CASSLGGTDYGYTF TGTGCCAGCAGCTTGGGGGGGACGGACTATGGCTACACCTTC
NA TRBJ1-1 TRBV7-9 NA CASSSPATGNTEAFF TGTGCCAGCAGCTCTCCGGCCACCGGGAACACTGAAGCTTTCTTT
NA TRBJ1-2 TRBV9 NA CASSTMGGLGYTF TGTGCCAGCAGTACGATGGGGGGACTGGGCTACACCTTC
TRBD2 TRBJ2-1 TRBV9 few CASSIGASGGDEQFF TGTGCCAGCAGCATTGGGGCTAGCGGGGGGGATGAGCAGTTCTTC
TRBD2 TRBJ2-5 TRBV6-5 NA CASSLPRGGPETQYF TGTGCCAGCAGTCTCCCCCGGGGGGGCCCCGAGACCCAGTACTTC